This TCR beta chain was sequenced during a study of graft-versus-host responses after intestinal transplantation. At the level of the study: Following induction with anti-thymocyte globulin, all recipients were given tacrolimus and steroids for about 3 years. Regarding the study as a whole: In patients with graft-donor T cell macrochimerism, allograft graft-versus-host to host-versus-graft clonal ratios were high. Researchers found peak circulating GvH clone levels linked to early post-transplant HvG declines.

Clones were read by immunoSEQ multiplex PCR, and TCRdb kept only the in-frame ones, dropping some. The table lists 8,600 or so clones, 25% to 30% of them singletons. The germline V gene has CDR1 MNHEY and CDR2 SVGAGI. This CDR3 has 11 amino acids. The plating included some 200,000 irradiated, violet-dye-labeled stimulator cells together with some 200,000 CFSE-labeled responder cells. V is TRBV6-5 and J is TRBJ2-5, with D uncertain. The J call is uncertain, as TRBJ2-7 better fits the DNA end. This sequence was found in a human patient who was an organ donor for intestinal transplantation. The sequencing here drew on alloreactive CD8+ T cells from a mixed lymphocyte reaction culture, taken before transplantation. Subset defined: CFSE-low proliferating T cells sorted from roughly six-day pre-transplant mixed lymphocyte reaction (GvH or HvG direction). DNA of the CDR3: TGTGCCAGCAGTGAATTCCACGAGCAGTACTTC. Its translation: CASSEFHEQYF.